The 14 T cell receptor beta chains reported below all come from one sample, sequenced in a study of PD-L1 blockade in urothelial cancer. Libraries were prepared by immunoSEQ multiplex PCR; TCRdb keeps only in-frame clonotypes and omits some of them. Among under 35,000 clones listed, 70% to 90% were seen once. Time point of the sample: peripheral blood 6 weeks after treatment start. The starting material was PBMCs, obtained around atezolizumab (anti-PD-L1) treatment. Source of these receptors: a man aged 80 or over with urothelial cancer.

The genes are TRBV29-1 and TRBJ1-1; D gene unclear. The V and J ends lost 3 bases and 1 base respectively, with 12 bases between them. The length of the CDR3 is 14 residues. Germline CDR1 reads SQVTM; CDR2 reads ANQGSEA. The CDR3, as DNA: TGCAGCGTTGACGGTCCCTCCGCGAACACTGAAGCTTTCTTT. This encodes CSVDGPSANTEAFF.

The chain couples TRBV18 to TRBJ2-7; 8 bases agree with TRBD1. Germline V CDR1 and CDR2: KGHSH, LQKENI. Trimming at V came to 2 bases and at J to 5 bases, leaving 2 bases not matched to a gene. The CDR3 contains 13 residues. The CDR3 sequence is CASSPGTGNEQYF. The CDR3 DNA reads as TGTGCCAGCTCACCAGGGACAGGTAACGAGCAGTACTTC. Based on the CDR3 plus reference TRBV18 and TRBJ2-7, the full variable domain is NAGVMQNPRHLVRRRGQEARLRCSPMKGHSHVYWYRQLPEEGLKFMVYLQKENIIDESGMPKERFSAEFPKEGPSILRIQQVVRGDSAAYFCASSPGTGNEQYFGPGTRLTVT.

V gene TRBV5-1 combines with J gene TRBJ1-1, with a tentative D call TRBD1 (6 bases). There are 15 residues in the CDR3. Trimming shortened V by 0 bases and J by 4 bases, and 13 bases separated the two germline ends. Germline values: CDR1 SGHRS, CDR2 YFSETQ. The CDR3 DNA reads TGCGCCAGCAGCTTGGCGGCGGGGGCGGGCACTGAAGCTTTCTTT. It specifies CASSLAAGAGTEAFF.

J is TRBJ1-1 and V is TRBV19; 7 nucleotides align to TRBD1. Trimming at V came to 5 bases and at J to 0 bases, leaving 3 bases not matched to a gene. This CDR3 is built from 14 residues. CDR1 and CDR2 from the germline V gene are LNHDA and SQIVND (reference sequence). DNA for the CDR3: TGTGCCAGTAGTGTGACAGGGCTGAACACTGAAGCTTTCTTT. Translated: CASSVTGLNTEAFF.

The gene calls are TRBV19 and TRBJ1-2, with D uncertain. The V end lost 4 bases, the J end lost 9 bases, and 12 bases lay between the germline ends. Germline loops: CDR1 LNHDA, CDR2 SQIVND (reference sequence). CDR3 length equals 12 residues. CDR3 DNA sequence: TGTGCCAGTAGTACCCAACAGAGTCGCTACACCTTC. This gives the protein CASSTQQSRYTF.

This rearrangement joins TRBV5-1 to TRBJ2-1, with D maybe TRBD2 (5 bases). With 7 bases removed from V and 0 bases from J, the gap between germline ends came to 5 bases. Germline loops: CDR1 SGHRS, CDR2 YFSETQ. The CDR3 is 12 residues long. CDR3 nucleotide sequence: TGCGCCAGCGGGAGCTCCTACAATGAGCAGTTCTTC. Encoded protein: CASGSSYNEQFF.

This sequence joins TRBV18 and TRBJ2-1; D is perhaps TRBD2 (5 bases). Trimming pared 6 bases from V and 1 base from J, leaving 19 bases between. The germline CDR1 and CDR2 sequences are KGHSH and LQKENI. The CDR3 is 17 residues long. CDR3 DNA: TGTGCCAGCTCCCCCGAGGGCCGGGGTTGGTCCTACAATGAGCAGTTCTTC. Translated, it gives CASSPEGRGWSYNEQFF.

The chain couples TRBV7-2 to TRBJ1-1, with 8 bases lining up with TRBD1. Germline V gene sequence: CDR1 SGHTA, CDR2 FQGNSA. Trimming cost V 6 bases and J 1 base; bases outside gene matches: 7. This CDR3 contains 15 residues. DNA of the CDR3: TGTGCCAGCAGTCCTCAGGGGGCGGGGAACACTGAAGCTTTCTTT. This gives the protein CASSPQGAGNTEAFF.

V is TRBV9 and J is TRBJ2-2; tentative D call: TRBD1 (6 bases). The CDR3 runs 14 residues. Per germline, CDR1 SGDLS and CDR2 YYNGEE. Between the trimmed V and J ends, which lost 1 base and 6 bases, there was a span of 10 bases. CDR3 loop: CASSVRRGSGELFF. DNA for the CDR3: TGTGCCAGCAGCGTACGCAGGGGATCCGGGGAGCTGTTTTTT.

The J gene is TRBJ1-4, the V gene TRBV19; TRBD1 matches at 8 bases. The germline CDR1 and CDR2 sequences are LNHDA and SQIVND (reference sequence). CDR3 length: 14 residues. Losses at the gene ends were 11 bases for V and 7 bases for J; bases not matched to a gene: 12. Here the CDR3 reads CASGHGQGVEKLFF. The CDR3 DNA reads TGTGCCTCAGGGCATGGACAGGGCGTTGAAAAACTGTTTTTT. Looking up the rest from reference TRBV19 and TRBJ1-4 gives the full variable domain: DGGITQSPKYLFRKEGQNVTLSCEQNLNHDAMYWYRQDPGQGLRLIYYSQIVNDFQKGDIAEGYSVSREKKESFPLTVTSAQKNPTAFYLCASGHGQGVEKLFFGSGTQLSVL.

V gene TRBV15 combines with J gene TRBJ2-3, with 10 bases lining up with TRBD1. V gave up 1 base and J gave up 2 bases; unmatched junction bases: 3. The CDR3 totals 16 residues. CDR1 is LNHNV and CDR2 is YYDKDF in the germline V gene (reference sequence). This chain's CDR3 is CATSRGGTGATDTQYF. As DNA, the CDR3 is TGTGCCACCAGCAGAGGAGGGACAGGGGCCACAGATACGCAGTATTTT.

This clone was observed once. J is TRBJ1-3 and V is TRBV10-3; D remains unclear. V shed 4 bases and J shed 0 bases, with 13 bases lying between them. CDR1 and CDR2 (germline): ENHRY, SYGVKD. The CDR3 runs to 16 residues. The CDR3 DNA follows: TGTGCCATCAGTGGAGGCCGCACGCTCTCTGGAAACACCATATATTTT. It encodes CAISGGRTLSGNTIYF.

CDR3 sequence (DNA): TGTGCCTGGAGTGTACTTAGCGGGACCTACAATGAGCAGTTCTTC. Translated: CAWSVLSGTYNEQFF. The chain uses TRBV30 and TRBJ2-1; 8 nucleotides match TRBD2. The CDR3 extends over 15 amino acids. From germline, CDR1 is GTSNPN and CDR2 SVGIG (reference sequence). With V trimmed by 0 bases and J by 2 bases, 3 bases remained unmatched.

J is TRBJ1-1 and V is TRBV30; D not certain. V was cut by 4 bases and J by 4 bases, with 13 bases left in between. The CDR3 has 13 residues. Germline V gene lookup returns CDR1 GTSNPN and CDR2 SVGIG (reference sequence). CDR3 region: CAWNLGRSTEAFF. The CDR3 nucleotides are TGTGCCTGGAACCTTGGTCGGAGCACTGAAGCTTTCTTT.